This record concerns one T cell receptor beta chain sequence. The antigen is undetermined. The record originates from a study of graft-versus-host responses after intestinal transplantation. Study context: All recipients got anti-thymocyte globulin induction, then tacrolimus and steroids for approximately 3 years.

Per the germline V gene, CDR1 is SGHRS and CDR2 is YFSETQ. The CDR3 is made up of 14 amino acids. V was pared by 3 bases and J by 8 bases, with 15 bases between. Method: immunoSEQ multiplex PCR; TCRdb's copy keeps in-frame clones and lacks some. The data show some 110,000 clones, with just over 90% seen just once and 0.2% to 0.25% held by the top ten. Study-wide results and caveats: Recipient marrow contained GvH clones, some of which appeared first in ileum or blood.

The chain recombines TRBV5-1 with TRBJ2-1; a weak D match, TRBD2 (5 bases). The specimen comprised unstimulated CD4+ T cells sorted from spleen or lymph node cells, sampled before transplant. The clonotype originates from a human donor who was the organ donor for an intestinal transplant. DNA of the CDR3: TGCGCCAGCAGCTCCTCATGGCGTAGCGATGAGCAGTTCTTC. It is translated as CASSSSWRSDEQFF. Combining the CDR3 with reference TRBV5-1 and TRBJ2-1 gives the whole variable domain KAGVTQTPRYLIKTRGQQVTLSCSPISGHRSVSWYQQTPGQGLQFLFEYFSETQRNKGNFPGRFSGRQFSNSRSEMNVSTLELGDSALYLCASSSSWRSDEQFFGPGTRLTVL.